The source of this T cell receptor beta chain is a study of vaccination and CD4 T cells after COVID-19. Notes on the study in general: In convalescent patients, a median about 86% of reactive clones appeared only post-vaccination.

This clonotype is medium-sized (0.01 to 0.1%). Its antigen is still unknown. Sequencing of the DNA from cultured CD4+ T cells was carried out with the Oncomine TCR Beta short-read assay. TCRdb itself ran the PCR reads through MiXCR, one entry per CDR3 protein. The sample shows over 15,000 distinct CDR3 sequences, around 61% of them seen only once. The V and J ends lost 2 bases and 1 base respectively, with 9 bases between them. Germline assignment: CDR1 ENHRY and CDR2 SYGVKD. The CDR3 totals 15 residues. Treatment: 10-day PBMC culture with coronavirus spike peptide pools or control peptides (ViraFEST assay).

The sequencing sample was made of CD4+ T cells from blood, cultured in vitro. The chain couples TRBV10-3 to TRBJ1-5, with D uncertain. The TCR comes from a human donor who had recovered from COVID-19. CDR3 in DNA: TGTGCCATCAGTGAGGGGGTGAACAGCAATCAGCCCCAGCATTTT. It translates to CAISEGVNSNQPQHF.